The clone carrying this T cell receptor beta chain was counted once. Its antigen remains unknown. These data originate in a study of cytomegalovirus exposure and HLA in healthy donors. Study-level background: Findings of an earlier analysis included roughly 110 million unique TCR beta sequences from 180 million or so T cells. Roughly 77 million unique TCRs from HLA-typed donors made up an early data release.

Study-level points and caveats: Likely technical artifact: a cluster of highly shared sequence variants.

The germline V gene has CDR1 SGHDT and CDR2 YYEEEE. The CDR3 contains 14 residues. Deletions cut 4 bases from V and 4 bases from J, with 14 bases between. 60 Vbeta and 13 Jbeta primers were used in PCR. This table comes from immunoSEQ multiplex PCR, and its TCRdb copy is limited to in-frame clones, with some not included. In the table there are 210,000 or so clones, roughly 80% of which are singletons. V gene TRBV5-6 combines with J gene TRBJ2-5, with D tentatively TRBD1 (6 bases). Sequencing input: PBMCs. This clonotype originated in a man in his forties in good health and CMV-seronegative. This CDR3 reads CASSKDSGGETQYF. In nucleotides, the CDR3 is TGTGCCAGCAGCAAGGACAGTGGAGGAGAGACCCAGTACTTC.